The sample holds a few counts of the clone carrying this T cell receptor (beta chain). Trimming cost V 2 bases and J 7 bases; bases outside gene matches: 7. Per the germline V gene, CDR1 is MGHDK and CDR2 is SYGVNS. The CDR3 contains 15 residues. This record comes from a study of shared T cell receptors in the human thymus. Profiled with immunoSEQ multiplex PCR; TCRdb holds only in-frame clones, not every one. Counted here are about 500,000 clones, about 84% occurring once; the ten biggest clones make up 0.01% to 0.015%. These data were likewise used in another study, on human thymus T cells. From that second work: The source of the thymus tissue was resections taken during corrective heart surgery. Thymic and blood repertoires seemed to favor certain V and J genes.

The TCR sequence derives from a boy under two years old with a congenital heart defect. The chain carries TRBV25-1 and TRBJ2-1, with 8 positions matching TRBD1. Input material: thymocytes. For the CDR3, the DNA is TGTGCCAGCAGTGAAGGCCACAGGGGGAGGAATGAGCAGTTCTTC. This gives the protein CASSEGHRGRNEQFF.